This entry features one T cell receptor (beta chain) sequence. The sample holds a few counts of this clonotype. The antigen it binds to is not known. Per-base quality was not reported, and no clone a single base away is much larger than it. Every donor in the study was a healthy Caucasian. Three pairs of female monozygotic twins, all aged about 18 to 29 years, made up the twin cohort. Peripheral blood mononuclear cells were used as the source from which RNA for TCR libraries was isolated. This sample stems from a study of identical twins (dated by TCRdb to 2015 to 2016). Concerning the study at large: The study deep-sequenced TCR alpha and beta repertoires from monozygotic twins, unrelated adults of various ages and cord blood to test whether fetal clonotypes persist. To rule out contamination, replicate twin experiments were performed at different times with different library preparation protocols. What the authors observed across the whole study: Out-of-frame TCR alpha sequences shared between twins showed an excess of low generation-probability sequences compared with coincidental sharing between unrelated individuals. Fewer insertions were carried by abundant cord blood beta clonotypes, a similar but weaker trend appeared in young adult naive repertoires, and no such trend appeared in memory repertoires. Because the same donors could not be followed over many years, conclusions were based on cross-sectional statistical analysis. In monozygotic twins, recombination models systematically underestimated out-of-frame TCR alpha sharing, but the models matched the sharing seen between unrelated individuals. A weaker excess of twin sharing was found in beta out-of-frame sequences because the signal-to-noise ratio was lowered by fewer shared sequences. Invariant T cells such as MAIT and iNKT could partly confound zero-insertion analyses, although diverse VJ usage argued against such confounding for most clonotypes.

Library preparation employed 5' RACE. Sequencing instrument: Illumina HiSeq 2000. Template switching introduced a universal primer binding site; the final cDNA contained a unique molecular identifier, enabling accurate counting of TCR cDNA molecules. Specific primers in the conserved constant-segment region were used to synthesize first-strand cDNA for TCR alpha and beta chains. To control for contamination, every cDNA library was double barcoded, receiving both a SMART-Mk sample barcode and Illumina barcodes. Two successive PCR steps introduced TruSeq adapter sequences along with Illumina sample barcodes. Sequencing of the TCR alpha and beta cDNA libraries was done on the Illumina HiSeq platform using custom primers. As for the original processing: MiGEC processed the raw reads to extract unique molecular identifiers, while MiXCR was used to determine the CDR3 positions. Recombination models were inferred per individual with the repgenHMM and IGoR tools using an EM algorithm. The analysis of shared clonotypes was done with the tcR package in R, with sharing normalized by the product of cloneset sizes. Out-of-frame nonproductive sequences were analyzed to study raw recombination free of thymic and clonal selection effects. The public reads were reanalyzed by TCRdb: fastp trimming at Q25, MiXCR alignment, in-frame beta chains only. Rows are unified per CDR3 protein, each entry keeping the most common DNA and genes. In this record, the V and J calls reflect TCRdb's handling and not the investigators' own analysis. The sample includes about 720,000 distinct CDR3 sequences, with roughly 8% observed a single time. The ten biggest clones cover roughly 0.9% of the sample.

V is trimmed back by 6 bases and J by 2 bases, and the junction contains 3 bases that no gene match accounts for. The CDR3 has 15 amino acids, counting the end cysteine and phenylalanine. The kept DNA is CDR3 alone, 45 bases in frame from the first base. This same sample was also taken into another study, of yellow fever vaccine responses in identical twins. The second paper further reports: The T cell response to vaccination in identical twins was reported by the authors to appear partly convergent and partly personalized. Focusing on identical twins, the study followed the T cell clones that responded to the vaccine, and did so with precision.

The chain is encoded by TRBV12-3 or TRBV12-4 joined to TRBJ2-1; 11 bases in the junction line up with TRBD2. This TCR derives from a woman aged 18-29 years in good health. Input material: PBMCs. This receptor carries the CDR3 CASRIAGGTYNEQFF. The nucleotides read TGTGCCAGCAGAATAGCGGGAGGGACCTACAATGAGCAGTTCTTC.